The 10 T cell receptor beta chains listed next were all sequenced from one sample in a study of shared clonotypes between healthy human individuals (TCRdb year 2020). Library generation was performed with the immunoSEQ multiplex PCR assay. Imported from immuneACCESS, the table was reduced by TCRdb to in-frame sequences with V and J called. These copies leave out some clones; in studies compared against another copy, an unresolved V gene accounts for under half, and the cause of the remainder is not known. The sample has more than 2,000,000 clones on record, more than 90% of them singletons. The ten most abundant clones make up 0.13% to 0.15% of the sample. Sequencing input: naive CD4+ T cells sorted from blood. Interpreted using the paper, the cell subset or site label stands for: CD45RA+ positively selected. The origin of the receptors is a man between 18 and 29 years old in good health.

The chain has TRBV29-1 and TRBJ2-3, with TRBD2 matching 8 bases. This CDR3 is 14 amino acids long. J lost 6 bases, V lost 3 bases, and 8 bases had no gene match. CDR1 is SQVTM, CDR2 ANQGSEA, per germline. For the CDR3, the DNA is TGCAGCGTTGACGGGGGGGCGATCTGGGATACGCAGTATTTT. This sequence encodes CSVDGGAIWDTQYF.

The genes are TRBV7-9 and TRBJ2-1, with TRBD2 identical over 12 bases. The CDR3 has 16 amino acids. Per the germline V gene, CDR1 is SEHNR and CDR2 is FQNEAQ (reference sequence). V trimming: 5 bases; J trimming: 9 bases; junction bases outside the gene matches: 11. Here the CDR3 reads CASSLGLAGFDPEQFF. The CDR3 region has the DNA TGTGCCAGCAGCCTAGGACTAGCGGGGTTCGATCCTGAGCAGTTCTTC.

This chain connects TRBV10-3 to TRBJ2-3; unclear D gene. Germline V gene data show CDR1 as ENHRY and CDR2 as SYGVKD. The V gene lost 3 bases and the J gene lost 4 bases, with 5 bases spanning the gap. CDR3 length: 12 amino acids. CDR3 sequence reads: CAISDASDTQYF. The CDR3 DNA follows: TGTGCCATCAGTGACGCATCAGATACGCAGTATTTT.

This clone occurred once. The chain carries TRBV6-1 and TRBJ1-1, with 8 bases matching TRBD1. From germline, CDR1 is MNHNS and CDR2 SASEGT. CDR3 length: 15 residues. Losses at the gene ends were 6 bases for V and 1 base for J; bases not matched to a gene: 7. The CDR3 region is CASSGRQGRNTEAFF. The CDR3 DNA sequence: TGTGCCAGCAGCGGCCGACAGGGGCGGAACACTGAAGCTTTCTTT.

The rearrangement joins TRBV11-2 to TRBJ2-1; no firm D call. The CDR3 is 14 residues long. Germline V gene lookup returns CDR1 SGHAT and CDR2 FQNNGV. V was shortened by 0 bases and J by 7 bases, with 10 bases between the two germline ends. In DNA form, the CDR3 reads TGTGCCAGCAGCTTAGAACCGCCCAGGAATGAGCAGTTCTTC. This translates into CASSLEPPRNEQFF.

The chain's CDR3 is CASSQGGQGPQPQHF. Here the CDR3 DNA reads TGCGCCAGCAGCCAAGGGGGACAGGGTCCCCAGCCCCAGCATTTT. This sequence joins TRBV4-1 and TRBJ1-5; 9 bases are a match to TRBD1. With 1 base clipped from V and 7 bases from J, the junction kept 5 bases outside the gene matches. CDR1 is MGHRA and CDR2 is YSYEKL in the germline V gene. The CDR3 loop spans 15 amino acids.

For the CDR3, the DNA is TGTGCCAGCCGGGAGTCCGGGAACACCGGGGAGCTGTTTTTT. This sequence encodes CASRESGNTGELFF. This chain joins TRBV14 and TRBJ2-2; perhaps TRBD2 as D (6 bases). Germline CDR1 is SGHDN and CDR2 is FVKESK. The V end was cut by 8 bases, the J end by 1 base, with 11 bases between. The CDR3 consists of 14 residues.

The V call is TRBV27, the J call TRBJ1-2, with TRBD1 identical over 7 bases. V shed 5 bases, J shed 4 bases, and the junction held 13 bases outside the gene matches. The CDR3 sequence is 16 residues long. Germline assignment: CDR1 MNHEY and CDR2 SMNVEV (reference sequence). CDR3 nucleotides: TGTGCCAGCAGTCCGTATGAGGGGGCGCGACTCTATGGCTACACCTTC. This gives the protein CASSPYEGARLYGYTF.

The chain uses TRBV29-1 and TRBJ2-3; perhaps D is TRBD1 or TRBD2 (5 bases each). The CDR3 totals 12 residues. V was trimmed by 5 bases and J by 8 bases, leaving 14 bases between them. Germline-derived CDR1 and CDR2 are SQVTM and ANQGSEA. Written as DNA, the CDR3 is TGCAGCGTTCCAGTGGGGACGGGTACGCAGTATTTT. Translated: CSVPVGTGTQYF.

For this clone: Other DNA sequences within the sample encode an identical CDR3. The rearrangement links TRBV19 to TRBJ1-6, with D maybe TRBD1 (6 bases). From germline, CDR1 is LNHDA and CDR2 SQIVND (reference sequence). The CDR3 has 15 amino acids. The V end was cut by 4 bases, the J end by 6 bases, with 13 bases between. The chain's CDR3 is CASSTAGAGNSPLHF. The DNA of the CDR3 is TGTGCCAGTAGTACGGCGGGGGCGGGTAATTCACCCCTCCACTTT.